Shown below are 5 T cell receptor beta chains from a single sample sequenced in a study (dated by TCRdb to between 2015 and 2016). Library preparation was by RT-PCR. The sequencer was an Illumina MiSeq. In-frame beta chains were kept once TCRdb had trimmed the public reads at Q25 with fastp and called clones with MiXCR. For every CDR3 protein sequence, its rows merge into one entry that carries the most common genes and DNA. The sample data list 550,000 to 750,000 distinct CDR3 sequences, and approximately 15% of these were observed just once. 3.6% of the sample is in the top ten clones. Sample: memory CD4+ T cells from blood. These TCRs come from a female donor in good health, serving as a healthy control.

A word on this clonotype: An end of the junction does not agree with germline; a read error may underlie this. The V gene is TRBV11-2, the J gene TRBJ2-3, with 7 bases identical to TRBD1. CDR3 length equals 15 residues. Germline CDR1 and CDR2: SGHAT and FQNNGV. This CDR3 is CASILDRVITDTQYF. CDR3 in DNA: TGTGCCAGCATCTTAGACAGGGTGATCACAGATACGCAGTATTTT.

This sequence joins TRBV30 and TRBJ2-7, with 8 bases fitting TRBD1. CDR3 length: 16 amino acids. With 8 bases clipped from V and 1 base from J, the junction kept 16 bases outside the gene matches. Germline V gene sequence: CDR1 GTSNPN, CDR2 SVGIG (reference sequence). CDR3 coding DNA: TGTGCCGGCTCCGGGACAGGAGCCTTTAAATCCTACGAGCAGTACTTC. Translated, it gives CAGSGTGAFKSYEQYF.

This clonotype was seen many times. The V gene is TRBV29-1, the J gene TRBJ2-3, with a possible D match to TRBD2 (6 bases). This CDR3 comprises 16 residues. Germline values: CDR1 SQVTM, CDR2 ANQGSEA. Deletions cut 5 bases from V and 0 bases from J, with 18 bases between. The CDR3, as DNA: TGCAGCGTTACACGGGGGAGGCGTCTTAGCACAGATACGCAGTATTTT. It specifies CSVTRGRRLSTDTQYF.

In its sample, this clonotype was seen many times. The chain is built from TRBV13 and TRBJ2-6; no clear D. The CDR3 has 13 residues. V dropped 8 bases and J dropped 2 bases, with 7 bases sitting between them. Germline loops: CDR1 PRHDT, CDR2 FYEKMQ (reference sequence). The CDR3 region is CASGRAGANVLTF. CDR3 nucleotides: TGTGCCAGCGGAAGGGCTGGGGCCAACGTCCTGACTTTC.

The J gene is TRBJ2-7, the V gene TRBV20-1; 16 nucleotides match TRBD2. CDR3 length equals 19 residues. CDR1 is DFQATT and CDR2 is SNEGSKA in the germline V gene (reference sequence). The junction had 16 bases not matched to a gene; V was cut back by 5 bases and J by 3 bases. CDR3 region: CSASTPPGLAGGGHYEQYF. The CDR3 DNA reads TGCAGTGCTTCCACCCCTCCGGGACTAGCGGGGGGGGGGCACTACGAGCAGTACTTC.